The 4 T cell receptor beta chains listed next were all sequenced from one sample in a study of PD-1 blockade in classical Hodgkin lymphoma. Sequencing was performed with immunoSEQ multiplex PCR; in TCRdb, only in-frame clones are kept and a portion is missing. The table shows fewer than 100,000 clones, with 80% to 95% occurring only once. Every patient experienced relapse after autologous stem cell transplantation, and brentuximab vedotin exposure varied. The sequencing here drew on peripheral blood mononuclear cells (PBMCs), taken at baseline. Every receptor here comes from a human donor with classical Hodgkin lymphoma.

The rearrangement links TRBV6-5 to TRBJ2-3; 8 nucleotides align to TRBD2. V lost 3 bases, J lost 5 bases, and 10 bases stayed unmatched. This CDR3 contains 16 residues. Germline V CDR1 and CDR2: MNHEY, SVGAGI. The CDR3 region has the DNA TGTGCCAGCAGTTATGTAGCGGCGGGGGGATTAGATACGCAGTATTTT. Translated: CASSYVAAGGLDTQYF.

The chain joins TRBV27 to TRBJ1-1; D is possibly TRBD1 (5 bases). This CDR3 is built from 15 residues. V was trimmed by 4 bases and J by 1 base, leaving 13 bases between them. Germline loops: CDR1 MNHEY, CDR2 SMNVEV (reference sequence). This CDR3 is CASSWTYDRNTEAFF. CDR3 bases: TGTGCCAGCAGTTGGACCTACGACAGGAACACTGAAGCTTTCTTT.

This chain links TRBV29-1 with TRBJ2-1, with 8 nucleotides matching TRBD1. Germline V gene lookup returns CDR1 SQVTM and CDR2 ANQGSEA. The CDR3 spans 14 residues. V was pared by 4 bases and J by 2 bases, with 4 bases of the junction left unmatched. CDR3 in DNA: TGCAGCGTTGGCAGACAGGGGACCTACAATGAGCAGTTCTTC. Amino acid sequence: CSVGRQGTYNEQFF.

V gene TRBV19 combines with J gene TRBJ2-2; a weak D match, TRBD1 (5 bases). Trimming took off 7 bases at V and 5 bases at J, with 14 bases between the two ends. The CDR3 covers 14 residues. Germline loops: CDR1 LNHDA, CDR2 SQIVND (reference sequence). This CDR3 is CASTSYAGTGELFF. CDR3 sequence (DNA): TGTGCCAGTACCTCATACGCAGGGACCGGGGAGCTGTTTTTT. Full variable domain (remainder filled in from reference TRBV19 and TRBJ2-2): DGGITQSPKYLFRKEGQNVTLSCEQNLNHDAMYWYRQDPGQGLRLIYYSQIVNDFQKGDIAEGYSVSREKKESFPLTVTSAQKNPTAFYLCASTSYAGTGELFFGEGSRLTVL.